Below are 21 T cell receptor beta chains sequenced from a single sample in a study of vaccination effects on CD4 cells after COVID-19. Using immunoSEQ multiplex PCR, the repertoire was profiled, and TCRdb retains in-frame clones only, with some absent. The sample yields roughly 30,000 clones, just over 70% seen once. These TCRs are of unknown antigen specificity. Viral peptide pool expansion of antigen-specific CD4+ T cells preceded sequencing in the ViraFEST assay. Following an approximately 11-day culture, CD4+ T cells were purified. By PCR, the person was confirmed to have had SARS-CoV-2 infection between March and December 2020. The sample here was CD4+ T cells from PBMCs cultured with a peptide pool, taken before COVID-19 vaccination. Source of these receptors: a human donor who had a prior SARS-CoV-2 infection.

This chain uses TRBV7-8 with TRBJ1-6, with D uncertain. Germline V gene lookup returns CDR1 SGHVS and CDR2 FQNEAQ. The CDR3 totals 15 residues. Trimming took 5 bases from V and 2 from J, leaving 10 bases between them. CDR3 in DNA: TGTGCCAGCAGCCTGCTTAGCACCTATAATTCACCCCTCCACTTT. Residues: CASSLLSTYNSPLHF.

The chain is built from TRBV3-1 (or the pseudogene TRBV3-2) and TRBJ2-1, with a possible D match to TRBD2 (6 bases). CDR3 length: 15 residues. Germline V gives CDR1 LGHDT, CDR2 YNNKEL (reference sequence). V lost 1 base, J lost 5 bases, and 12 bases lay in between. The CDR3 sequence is CASSQAAGLNNEQFF. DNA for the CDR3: TGTGCCAGCAGCCAAGCGGCGGGACTTAACAATGAGCAGTTCTTC.

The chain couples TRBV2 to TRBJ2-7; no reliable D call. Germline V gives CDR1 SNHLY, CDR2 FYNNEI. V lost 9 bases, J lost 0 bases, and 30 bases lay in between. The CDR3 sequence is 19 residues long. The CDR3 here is CASTPTTLDKVWDSYEQYF. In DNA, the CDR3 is TGTGCCAGTACACCAACTACCCTTGATAAGGTCTGGGACTCCTACGAGCAGTACTTC. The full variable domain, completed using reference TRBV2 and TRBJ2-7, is EPEVTQTPSHQVTQMGQEVILRCVPISNHLYFYWYRQILGQKVEFLVSFYNNEISEKSEIFDDQFSVERPDGSNFTLKIRSTKLEDSAMYFCASTPTTLDKVWDSYEQYFGPGTRLTVT.

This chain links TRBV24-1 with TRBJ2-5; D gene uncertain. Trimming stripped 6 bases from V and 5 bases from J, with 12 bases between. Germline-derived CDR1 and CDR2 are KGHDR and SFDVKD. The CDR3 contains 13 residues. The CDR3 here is CATSMTGMETQYF. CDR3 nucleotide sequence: TGTGCCACCAGTATGACCGGAATGGAGACCCAGTACTTC.

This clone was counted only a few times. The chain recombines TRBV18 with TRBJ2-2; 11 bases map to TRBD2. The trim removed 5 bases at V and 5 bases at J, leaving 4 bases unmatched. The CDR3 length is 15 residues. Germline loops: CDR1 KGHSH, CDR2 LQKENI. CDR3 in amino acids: CASSSRLAGTGELFF. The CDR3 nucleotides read TGTGCCAGCTCATCCAGACTAGCGGGAACCGGGGAGCTGTTTTTT.

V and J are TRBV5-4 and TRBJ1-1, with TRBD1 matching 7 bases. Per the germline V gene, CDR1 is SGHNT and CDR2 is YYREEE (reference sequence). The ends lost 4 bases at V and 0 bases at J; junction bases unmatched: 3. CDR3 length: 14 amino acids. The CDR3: CASSDGQVNTEAFF. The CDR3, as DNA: TGTGCCAGCAGCGACGGACAGGTGAACACTGAAGCTTTCTTT.

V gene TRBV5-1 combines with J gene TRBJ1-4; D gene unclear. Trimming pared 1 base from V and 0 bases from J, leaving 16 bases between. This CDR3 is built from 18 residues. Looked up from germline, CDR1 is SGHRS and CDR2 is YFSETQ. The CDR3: CASSLTALSSATNEKLFF. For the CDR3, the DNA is TGCGCCAGCAGCTTGACCGCTTTGTCAAGCGCAACTAATGAAAAACTGTTTTTT.

The CDR3 nucleotides are TGTGCCAGTAGTATACTGCCCCAACTAGCGGGGGGCCGGGAGACCCAGTACTTC. Its protein product is CASSILPQLAGGRETQYF. This rearrangement joins TRBV19 to TRBJ2-5, with 12 bases that match TRBD2. The CDR3 consists of 18 residues. The V gene end was trimmed by 2 bases and the J gene end by 5 bases; junction bases not matched to a gene: 12. CDR1 is LNHDA and CDR2 is SQIVND in the germline V gene (reference sequence).

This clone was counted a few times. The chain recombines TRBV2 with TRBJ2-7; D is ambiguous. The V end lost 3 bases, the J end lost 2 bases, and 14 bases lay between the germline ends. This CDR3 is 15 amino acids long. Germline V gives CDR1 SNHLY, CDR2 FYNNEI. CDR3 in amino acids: CASSDFGQATYEQYF. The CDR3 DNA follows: TGTGCCAGCAGTGACTTCGGCCAGGCAACCTACGAGCAGTACTTC.

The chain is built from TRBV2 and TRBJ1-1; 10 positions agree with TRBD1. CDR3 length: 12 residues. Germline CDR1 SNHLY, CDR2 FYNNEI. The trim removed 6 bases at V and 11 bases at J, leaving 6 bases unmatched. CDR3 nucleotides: TGTGCCAGCAGCGACAGGGGGCCGGTGGCTTTCTTT. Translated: CASSDRGPVAFF.

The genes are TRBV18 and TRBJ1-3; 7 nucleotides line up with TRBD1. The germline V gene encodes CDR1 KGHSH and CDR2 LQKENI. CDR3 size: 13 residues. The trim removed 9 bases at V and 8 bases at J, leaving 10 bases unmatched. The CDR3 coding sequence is TGTGCCAGTTCGACAGGGTTCAAGGACACCATATATTTT. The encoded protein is CASSTGFKDTIYF.

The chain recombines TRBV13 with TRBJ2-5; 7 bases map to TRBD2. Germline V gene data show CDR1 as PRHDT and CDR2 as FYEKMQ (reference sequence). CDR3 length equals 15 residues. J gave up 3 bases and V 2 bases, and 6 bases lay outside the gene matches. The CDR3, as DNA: TGTGCCAGCAGCTTAAGATCGGCGGGGGAAGAGACCCAGTACTTC. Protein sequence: CASSLRSAGEETQYF.

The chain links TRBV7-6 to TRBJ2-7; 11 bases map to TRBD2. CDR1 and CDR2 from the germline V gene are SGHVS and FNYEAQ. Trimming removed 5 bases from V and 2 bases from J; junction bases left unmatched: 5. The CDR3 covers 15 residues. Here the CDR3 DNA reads TGTGCCAGCAGCCCATCTAGCGGGGGGCCCTACGAGCAGTACTTC. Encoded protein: CASSPSSGGPYEQYF.

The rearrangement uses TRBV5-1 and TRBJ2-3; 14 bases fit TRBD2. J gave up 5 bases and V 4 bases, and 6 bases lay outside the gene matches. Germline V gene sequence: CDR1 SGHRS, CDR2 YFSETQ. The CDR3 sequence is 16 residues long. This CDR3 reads CASSLGLAGGLDTQYF. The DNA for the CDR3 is TGCGCCAGCAGCCTCGGACTAGCGGGGGGTTTAGATACGCAGTATTTT.

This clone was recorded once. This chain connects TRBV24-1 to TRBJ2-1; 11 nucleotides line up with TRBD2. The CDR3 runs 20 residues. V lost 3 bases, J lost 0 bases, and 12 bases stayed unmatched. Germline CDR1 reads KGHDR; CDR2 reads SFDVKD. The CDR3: CATSDARGTSGKSSYNEQFF. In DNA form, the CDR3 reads TGTGCCACCAGTGATGCCCGAGGGACTAGCGGAAAGAGCTCCTACAATGAGCAGTTCTTC.

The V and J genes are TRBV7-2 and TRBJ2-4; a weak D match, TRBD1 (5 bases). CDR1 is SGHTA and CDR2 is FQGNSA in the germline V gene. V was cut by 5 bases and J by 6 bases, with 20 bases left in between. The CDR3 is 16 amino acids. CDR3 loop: CASSREVAGKLNIQYF. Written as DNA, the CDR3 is TGTGCCAGCAGCAGAGAAGTGGCAGGGAAGTTAAACATTCAGTACTTC.

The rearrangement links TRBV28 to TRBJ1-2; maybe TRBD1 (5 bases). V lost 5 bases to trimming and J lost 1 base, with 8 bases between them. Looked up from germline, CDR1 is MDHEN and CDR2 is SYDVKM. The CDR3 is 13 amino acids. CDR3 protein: CASSLDNNYGYTF. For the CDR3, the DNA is TGTGCCAGCAGTCTGGACAATAACTATGGCTACACCTTC.

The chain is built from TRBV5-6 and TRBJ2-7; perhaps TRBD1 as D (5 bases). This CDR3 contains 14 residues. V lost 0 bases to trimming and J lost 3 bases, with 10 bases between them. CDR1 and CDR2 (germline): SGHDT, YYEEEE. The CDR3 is CASSLGQGLYEQYF. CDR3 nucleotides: TGTGCCAGCAGCTTGGGGCAGGGCCTCTACGAGCAGTACTTC.

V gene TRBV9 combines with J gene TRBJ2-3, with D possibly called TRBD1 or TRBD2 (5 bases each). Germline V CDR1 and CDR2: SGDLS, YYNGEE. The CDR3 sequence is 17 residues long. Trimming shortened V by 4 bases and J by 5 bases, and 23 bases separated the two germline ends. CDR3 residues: CASSSSGAKPYGDTQYF. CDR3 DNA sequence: TGTGCCAGCAGCTCCTCCGGGGCTAAACCTTATGGAGATACGCAGTATTTT.

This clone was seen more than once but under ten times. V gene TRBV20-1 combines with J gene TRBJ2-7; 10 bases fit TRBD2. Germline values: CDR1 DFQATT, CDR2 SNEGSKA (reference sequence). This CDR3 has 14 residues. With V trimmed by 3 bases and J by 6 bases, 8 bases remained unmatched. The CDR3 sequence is CSASLLAGVGEQYF. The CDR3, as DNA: TGCAGTGCTAGTCTTCTAGCGGGAGTCGGCGAGCAGTACTTC.

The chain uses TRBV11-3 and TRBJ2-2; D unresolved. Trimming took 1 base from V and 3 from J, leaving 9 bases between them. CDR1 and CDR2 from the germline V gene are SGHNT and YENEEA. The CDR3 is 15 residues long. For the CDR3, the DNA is TGTGCCAGCAGCTTAGGCTACAGAGACACCGGGGAGCTGTTTTTT. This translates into CASSLGYRDTGELFF.